Listed below are T cell receptor beta chains from one sample, sequenced in a study of blood T cell repertoires in COVID-19. Only in-frame clones appear in the TCRdb table, and some are missing; sequencing was by immunoSEQ multiplex PCR. The profile shows a few hundred thousand clones, around 84% of them singletons. Sequenced: peripheral blood. Receptors originate from a woman between 18 and 29 years old with acute or convalescent COVID-19. The CDR3 runs from the conserved cysteine through the conserved F or W.

v_gene	j_gene	CDR3aa
TRBV4-2	TRBJ1-1	CASSQVTGGLNTEAFF
TRBV6-5	TRBJ1-1	CASSFVTGGTEAFF
TRBV15	TRBJ1-1	CATSRLQGQDTEAFF
TRBV28	TRBJ2-5	CASSFIFERGQETQYF
TRBV6-5	TRBJ1-1	CASRSTGDTEAFF
TRBV24-1	TRBJ2-2	CATSDLGTGSTGELFF
TRBV6-5	TRBJ2-1	CAPEPPGGASNEQFF
TRBV28	TRBJ1-3	CASSPGQFGNTIYF
TRBV23-1	TRBJ1-5	CASRAPTGGNQPQHF
TRBV7-9	TRBJ1-4	CASSFLEGANEKLFF
TRBV3-1/TRBV3-2	TRBJ2-7	CASSRTQGYEQYF
TRBV7-6	TRBJ2-7	CASSLDGGGNYEQYF
TRBV19	TRBJ2-3	CASSTRRLAGVPDTQYF
TRBV7-2	TRBJ1-1	CASSLGQLNTEAFF
TRBV6-5	TRBJ1-3	CASRNRGLGNTIYF
TRBV28	TRBJ1-1	CASSFPRRGRNTEAFF
TRBV28	TRBJ2-1	CASSSVFDRTYNEQFF
TRBV12-3/TRBV12-4	TRBJ1-5	CASGGGFNQPQHF
TRBV3-1/TRBV3-2	TRBJ2-1	CASSQLLEGGQFF
TRBV7-9	TRBJ2-5	CATPTSGGEETQYF
TRBV3-1/TRBV3-2	TRBJ1-2	CASSRSDTDYGYTF
TRBV5-6	TRBJ1-4	CASSFDRVNEKLFF
TRBV4-2	TRBJ1-4	CASSQGVQYAATNEKLFF
TRBV2	TRBJ1-1	CASSETWGQGTEAFF
TRBV3-1/TRBV3-2	TRBJ1-6	CASSQGGGRSPLHF
TRBV6-6	TRBJ1-5	CASEKQDLRQPQHF
TRBV27	TRBJ1-2	CASSLMTGSYGYTF
TRBV6-6	TRBJ1-1	CASSYSGSGEGEAFF
TRBV14	TRBJ2-3	CASSRLIGLGVTDTQYF
TRBV28	TRBJ2-6	CASSLQAPTTNVLTF
TRBV6-2/TRBV6-3	TRBJ1-1	CASSYGRVTEAFF
TRBV5-5	TRBJ2-3	CASSSPRSTDTQYF
TRBV6-6	TRBJ1-6	CASSYGDRGHSPLHF
TRBV4-1	TRBJ1-5	CASSQSVGTYLQPQHF
TRBV2	TRBJ2-7	CASKTGIRYEQYF
TRBV7-3	TRBJ2-1	CASSSAGGPHEQFF
TRBV3-1/TRBV3-2	TRBJ2-3	CASSQVGTQYF
TRBV9	TRBJ2-1	CASSPNPGSSYNEQFF
TRBV10-2	TRBJ1-5	CARTGSGPPSLSQRGDQHF
TRBV6-5	TRBJ2-1	CASRGQGLYNEQFF
TRBV5-1	TRBJ2-5	CASSLSVGDQETQYF
TRBV27	TRBJ2-1	CASKKGQGGNEQFF
TRBV3-1/TRBV3-2	TRBJ2-1	CASSGRGGPYYNEQFF
TRBV6-5	TRBJ1-4	CASSSVTGGEKLFF
TRBV2	TRBJ1-5	CASSSDRGSNQPQHF
TRBV5-5	TRBJ1-2	CASSSGTGAIYGYTF
TRBV2	TRBJ1-1	CASSEFGGGNTEAFF
TRBV30	TRBJ1-1	CAWSWTGRTEAFF
TRBV5-1	TRBJ2-7	CASSFASGTGTYEQYF
TRBV28	TRBJ1-1	CASSLKNRVTEAFF
TRBV6-5	TRBJ1-5	CATSLTGGLPQPQHF
TRBV7-9	TRBJ2-7	CAVVGGRANPTYEQYF